This note documents a single T cell receptor (beta chain) sequence. Antigen: not known. This entry is derived from a study of tumor-infiltrating lymphocytes in primary liver carcinoma. Across the whole study: Maximum tumor diameters ranged from roughly 4 to 10 cm, stage T1-T3 N0M0.

The source material, 20-30 mg of unsorted bulk tissue, was used to co-extract RNA and DNA. This CDR3 spans 14 amino acids. Trimming took 6 bases from V and 10 from J; bases not matched to a gene: 9. Germline V gene lookup returns CDR1 SNHLY and CDR2 FYNNEI. A primer matching the constant region was used to make TCR beta cDNA from approximately 500 ng of total RNA. Sequencing libraries for TCR beta derived from three nested multiplex PCR rounds that used slightly modified ARM-PCR. Investigators reported that the first two PCR rounds, at around 9 cycles each, used TRBV1-TRBV30 forward primers with a C-beta reverse primer. Using its own MiXCR run on the multiplex PCR reads, TCRdb lists one record per CDR3 protein. The sample lists about 74,000 distinct CDR3 sequences; more than 60% were seen once. Study-wide points: Tumor samples exhibited a significantly greater top-250-clone fraction than blood samples (p = 0.039).

This receptor was identified in a man aged 40-49 years with primary liver carcinoma and hepatitis B virus infection. The source material was liver tumor tissue from sampling region 4. Noted subset: tumor region T4, right-lateral pole. The chain combines TRBV2 with TRBJ1-6, with TRBD1 matching over 7 bases. This chain's CDR3 is CASRRDSGISPLHF. CDR3 coding DNA: TGTGCCAGCAGAAGGGACAGTGGAATCTCACCCCTCCACTTT. Drawing the rest from reference TRBV2 and TRBJ1-6, the complete variable domain is EPEVTQTPSHQVTQMGQEVILRCVPISNHLYFYWYRQILGQKVEFLVSFYNNEISEKSEIFDDQFSVERPDGSNFTLKIRSTKLEDSAMYFCASRRDSGISPLHFGNGTRLTVT.